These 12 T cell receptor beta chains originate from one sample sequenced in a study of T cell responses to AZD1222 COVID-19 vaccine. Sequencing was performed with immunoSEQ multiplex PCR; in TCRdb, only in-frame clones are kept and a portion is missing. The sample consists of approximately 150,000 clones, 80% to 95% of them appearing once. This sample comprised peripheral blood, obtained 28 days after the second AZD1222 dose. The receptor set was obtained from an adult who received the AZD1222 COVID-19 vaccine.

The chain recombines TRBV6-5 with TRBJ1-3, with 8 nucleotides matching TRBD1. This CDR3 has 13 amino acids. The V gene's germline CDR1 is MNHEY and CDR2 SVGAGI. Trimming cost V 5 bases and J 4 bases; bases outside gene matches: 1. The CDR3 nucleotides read TGTGCCAGCAGTCGGACAGGGGGAAACACCATATATTTT. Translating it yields CASSRTGGNTIYF.

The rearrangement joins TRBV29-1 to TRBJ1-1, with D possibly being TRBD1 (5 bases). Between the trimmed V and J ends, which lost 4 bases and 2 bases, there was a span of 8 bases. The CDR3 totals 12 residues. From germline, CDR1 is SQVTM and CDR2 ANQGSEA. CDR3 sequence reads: CSVVDKNTEAFF. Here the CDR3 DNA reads TGCAGCGTTGTGGACAAAAACACTGAAGCTTTCTTT.

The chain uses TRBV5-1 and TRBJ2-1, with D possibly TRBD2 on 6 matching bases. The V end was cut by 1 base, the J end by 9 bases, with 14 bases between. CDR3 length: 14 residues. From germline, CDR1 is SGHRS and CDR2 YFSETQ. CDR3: CASSLWSEGIEQFF. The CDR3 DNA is TGCGCCAGCAGCTTGTGGTCGGAGGGGATTGAGCAGTTCTTC.

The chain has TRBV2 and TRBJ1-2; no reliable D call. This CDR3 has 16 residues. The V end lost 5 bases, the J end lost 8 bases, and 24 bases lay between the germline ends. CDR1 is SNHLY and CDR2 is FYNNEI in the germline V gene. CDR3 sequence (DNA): TGTGCCAGCAGTATCCAGAAACTTGGGCCTCTCGGGGGCTACACCTTC. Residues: CASSIQKLGPLGGYTF.

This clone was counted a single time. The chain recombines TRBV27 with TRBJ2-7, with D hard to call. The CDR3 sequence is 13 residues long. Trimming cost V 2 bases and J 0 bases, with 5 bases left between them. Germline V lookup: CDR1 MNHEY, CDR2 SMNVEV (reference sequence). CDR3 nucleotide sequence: TGTGCCAGCAGTTTAGGGGACTCCTACGAGCAGTACTTC. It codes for CASSLGDSYEQYF.

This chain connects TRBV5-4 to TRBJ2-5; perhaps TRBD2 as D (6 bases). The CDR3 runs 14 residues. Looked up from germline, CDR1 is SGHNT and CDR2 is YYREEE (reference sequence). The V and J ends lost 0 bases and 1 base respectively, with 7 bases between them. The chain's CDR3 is CASSLVAAQETQYF. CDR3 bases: TGTGCCAGCAGCTTGGTAGCGGCCCAAGAGACCCAGTACTTC.

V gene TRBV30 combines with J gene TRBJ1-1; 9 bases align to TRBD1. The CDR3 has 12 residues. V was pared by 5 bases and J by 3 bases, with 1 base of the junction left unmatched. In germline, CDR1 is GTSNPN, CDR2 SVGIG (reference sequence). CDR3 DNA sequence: TGTGCCTGGGGGACAGGGCACACTGAAGCTTTCTTT. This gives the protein CAWGTGHTEAFF.

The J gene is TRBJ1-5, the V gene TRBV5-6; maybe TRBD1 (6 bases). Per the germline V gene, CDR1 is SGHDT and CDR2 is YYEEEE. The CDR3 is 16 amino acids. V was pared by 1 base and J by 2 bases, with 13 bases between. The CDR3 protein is CASSLLNREGNQPQHF. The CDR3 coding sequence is TGTGCCAGCAGCTTGCTAAACAGGGAAGGCAATCAGCCCCAGCATTTT.

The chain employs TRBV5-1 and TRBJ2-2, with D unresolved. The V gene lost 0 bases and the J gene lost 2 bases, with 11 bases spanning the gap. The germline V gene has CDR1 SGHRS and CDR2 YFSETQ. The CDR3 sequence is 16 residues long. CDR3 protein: CASSLAELPNTGELFF. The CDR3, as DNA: TGCGCCAGCAGCTTGGCCGAGTTACCTAACACCGGGGAGCTGTTTTTT.

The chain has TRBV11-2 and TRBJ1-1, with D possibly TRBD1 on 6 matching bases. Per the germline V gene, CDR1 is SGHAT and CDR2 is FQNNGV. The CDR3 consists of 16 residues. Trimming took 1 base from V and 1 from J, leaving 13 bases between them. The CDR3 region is CASSLVGGLGNTEAFF. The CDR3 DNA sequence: TGTGCCAGCAGCTTAGTTGGGGGGCTGGGGAACACTGAAGCTTTCTTT.

Written as DNA, the CDR3 is TGTGCCGCCCAGGAGGGGGCCAGCAATCAGCCCCAGCATTTT. This translates into CAAQEGASNQPQHF. V and J are TRBV6-5 and TRBJ1-5, with TRBD1 matching 7 bases. The CDR3 has 14 residues. V was clipped by 11 bases and J by 1 base; unmatched bases: 8. Germline V gene sequence: CDR1 MNHEY, CDR2 SVGAGI.

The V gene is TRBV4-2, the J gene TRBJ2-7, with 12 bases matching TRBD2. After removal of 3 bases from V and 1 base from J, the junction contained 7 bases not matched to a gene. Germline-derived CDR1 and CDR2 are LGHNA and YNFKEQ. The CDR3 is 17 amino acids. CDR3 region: CASSQGLAGKWSYEQYF. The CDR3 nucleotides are TGTGCCAGCAGCCAGGGACTAGCGGGCAAGTGGTCCTACGAGCAGTACTTC.